The T cell receptor beta chain described here comes from a study of blood T cell repertoires in COVID-19. Across the whole study: Samples of COVID-19 (acute and convalescent) were obtained from the United States, Italy and Spain. Sample material is recorded as cDNA or gDNA derived from T cells, B-cell-depleted T cells, or PBMCs.

Between the trimmed V and J ends, which lost 1 base and 0 bases, there was a span of 10 bases. This CDR3 is built from 17 residues. Methods used by the authors: Reference gene primer amplification gave estimated nucleated cell counts. Generated by immunoSEQ multiplex PCR, the TCRdb table keeps only in-frame clones and is missing some. The D gene and trimming were derived from the DNA, and the V and J assignments and clone size from that table. The data contain under 150,000 clones, over 75% of them singletons. This sequence joins TRBV23-1 and TRBJ1-6, with D uncertain. TRBV23-1 is labeled an ORF, and its function is uncertain. This TCR was sampled from a man aged 35 to 55 with active or convalescent COVID-19. Input material: peripheral blood. The CDR3 sequence: CASSQLAASSYNSPLHF. The CDR3, as DNA: TGCGCCAGCAGTCAATTGGCAGCGAGCTCCTATAATTCACCCCTCCACTTT.